This T cell receptor beta chain was captured by sequencing in a study of CD8+CD57+ T cells in acquired aplastic anemia. Study at large: Across the sorted CD4+ and CD8+ cells, DNA amounts averaged around 3.2 ug. Healthy donors gave about 10.8 million reads on average for CD4+ cells.

On this clonotype: The antigen remains undetermined. Germline is not matched at one junction end, which may reflect a read error.

Profiling that covered TCR beta VDJ and CDR3 relied on genomic DNA as its template. From the reads, TCRdb called clonotypes with MiXCR, one entry per CDR3 protein. The sample carries hundreds of thousands of distinct CDR3 sequences, around 68% recorded once. Points from the study as a whole: Patients and controls turned out to have more than 25 CD8+ CDR3 sequences in common.

This clonotype was obtained from a human donor in good health, serving as a control. The sequencing input was sorted CD4+, CD8+, or CD8+CD57+ T cells (not recorded which) from PBMCs.

The CDR3 loop reads CASSFPTSYEQYF. As DNA, the CDR3 is TGTGCCAGCAGCTTCCCGACATCGTACGAGCAGTACTTC. The V and J genes are TRBV5-1 and TRBJ2-7; no reliable D call. The germline V gene encodes CDR1 SGHRS and CDR2 YFSETQ. The CDR3 runs to 13 residues.